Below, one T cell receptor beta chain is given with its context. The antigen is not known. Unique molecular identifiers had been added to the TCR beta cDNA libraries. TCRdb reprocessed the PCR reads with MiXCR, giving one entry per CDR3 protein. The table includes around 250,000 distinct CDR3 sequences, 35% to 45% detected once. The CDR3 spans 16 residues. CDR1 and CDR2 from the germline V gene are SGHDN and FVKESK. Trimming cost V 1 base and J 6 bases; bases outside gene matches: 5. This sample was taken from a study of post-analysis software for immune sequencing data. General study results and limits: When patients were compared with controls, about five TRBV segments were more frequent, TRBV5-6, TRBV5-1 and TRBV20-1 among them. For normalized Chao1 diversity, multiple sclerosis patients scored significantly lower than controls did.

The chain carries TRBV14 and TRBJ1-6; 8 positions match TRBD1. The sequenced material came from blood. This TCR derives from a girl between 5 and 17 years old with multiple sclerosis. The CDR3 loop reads CASSQGTGWSNSPLHF. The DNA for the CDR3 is TGTGCCAGCAGCCAAGGGACAGGGTGGAGTAATTCACCCCTCCACTTT.